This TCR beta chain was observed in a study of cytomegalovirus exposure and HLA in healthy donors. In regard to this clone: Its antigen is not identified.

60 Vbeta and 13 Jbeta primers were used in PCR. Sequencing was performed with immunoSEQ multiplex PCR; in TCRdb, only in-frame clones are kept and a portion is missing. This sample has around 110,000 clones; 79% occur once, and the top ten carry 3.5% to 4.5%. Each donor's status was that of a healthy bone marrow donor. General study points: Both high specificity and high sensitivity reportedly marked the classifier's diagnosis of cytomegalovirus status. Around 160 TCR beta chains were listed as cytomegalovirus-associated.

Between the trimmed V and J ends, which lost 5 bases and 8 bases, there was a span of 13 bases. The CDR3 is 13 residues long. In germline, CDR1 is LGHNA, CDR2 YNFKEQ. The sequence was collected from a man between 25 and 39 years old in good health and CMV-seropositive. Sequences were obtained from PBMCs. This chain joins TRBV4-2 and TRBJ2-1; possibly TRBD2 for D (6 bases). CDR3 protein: CASSSLGEDEQFF. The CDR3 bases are TGTGCCAGCAGCTCACTTGGGGAGGATGAGCAGTTCTTC.